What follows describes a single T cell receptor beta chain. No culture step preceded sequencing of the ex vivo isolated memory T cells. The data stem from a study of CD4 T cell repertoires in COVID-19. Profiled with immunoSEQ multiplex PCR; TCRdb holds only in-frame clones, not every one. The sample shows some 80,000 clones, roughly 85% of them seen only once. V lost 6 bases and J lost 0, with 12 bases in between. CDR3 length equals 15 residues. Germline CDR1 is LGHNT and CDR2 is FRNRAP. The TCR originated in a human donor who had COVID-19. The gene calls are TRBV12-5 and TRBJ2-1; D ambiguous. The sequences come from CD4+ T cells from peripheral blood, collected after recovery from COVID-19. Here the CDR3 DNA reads TGTGCTAGTGGCTCCAGCCGGAGCTCCTACAATGAGCAGTTCTTC. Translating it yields CASGSSRSSYNEQFF.